The T cell receptor beta chain described here comes from a study of T cell repertoires in cytomegalovirus infection. In the study overall: The public TCR beta signatures pointed to both CMV infection and matching HLA type.

CDR1 is SEHNR and CDR2 is FQNEAQ in the germline V gene (reference sequence). V was cut by 11 bases and J by 0 bases, with 8 bases left in between. The CDR3 extends over 13 amino acids. Findings and caveats of the study: Using cumulative public TCR beta family frequency, the authors identified those who carried CMV together with the relevant HLA. HLA-C-restricted, CMV-specific TCR beta clonotypes were dominant ex vivo.

A remark on this clonotype: No antigen is known for it.

MiXCR, run by TCRdb on the reads, gives a single entry per CDR3 protein. The data contain fewer than 200,000 distinct CDR3 sequences, under 15% of them singletons. Sequencing was performed on PBMCs. The chain is built from TRBV7-9 and TRBJ2-6; D is undetermined. The clonotype originates from a human donor in good health (CMV status not recorded). Some clones in this sample may be carry-over from other donors' samples. The CDR3 nucleotides are TGTGCCGATAAGCCCTCTGGGGCCAACGTCCTGACTTTC. It is translated as CADKPSGANVLTF.